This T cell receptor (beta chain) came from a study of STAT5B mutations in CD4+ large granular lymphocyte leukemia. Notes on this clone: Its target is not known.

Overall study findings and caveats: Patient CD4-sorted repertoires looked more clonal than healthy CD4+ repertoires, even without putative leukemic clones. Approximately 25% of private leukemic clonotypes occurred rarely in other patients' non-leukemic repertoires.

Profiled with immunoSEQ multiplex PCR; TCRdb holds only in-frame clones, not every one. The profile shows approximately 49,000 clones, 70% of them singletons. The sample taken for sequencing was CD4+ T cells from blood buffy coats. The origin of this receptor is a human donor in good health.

The CDR3 is CASSPYIGELFF. The CDR3 DNA sequence: TGTGCCAGCTCACCGTATATCGGGGAGCTGTTTTTT. The chain uses TRBV18 and TRBJ2-2; unclear D gene. Per the germline V gene, CDR1 is KGHSH and CDR2 is LQKENI. The CDR3 runs 12 residues. V shed 3 bases and J shed 7 bases, with 6 bases lying between them. Filled out from reference TRBV18 and TRBJ2-2, the complete variable domain reads NAGVMQNPRHLVRRRGQEARLRCSPMKGHSHVYWYRQLPEEGLKFMVYLQKENIIDESGMPKERFSAEFPKEGPSILRIQQVVRGDSAAYFCASSPYIGELFFGEGSRLTVL.